These T cell receptor beta chains were read from a single sample in a study of OX40 agonist ivuxolimab in advanced cancers. The protocol was immunoSEQ multiplex PCR, while the TCRdb copy is restricted to in-frame clones and leaves out a portion. The sample carries over 50,000 clones, around 92% recorded once. This sample comprised CD4+ or CD8+ T cells sorted from blood, obtained in a trial of the OX40 agonist ivuxolimab. The receptors shown here come from an adult with an advanced solid tumor such as melanoma, head and neck, liver or kidney cancer. Both conserved end residues are part of each CDR3.

>17|TRBJ1-2|TRBV4-1
CASSQDRRTANNYGYTF
>16|TRBJ1-3|TRBV28
CASSSLDGPSGNTIYF
>19|TRBJ1-5|TRBV28
CASSFRDRADNYGNQPQHF
>16|TRBJ2-3|TRBV6-5
CASSYSTSGDSDTQYF
>16|TRBJ1-2|TRBV4-3
CASSQDWHRARYGYTF
>15|TRBJ2-7|TRBV6-5
CASSYYPGQAYEQYF
>15|TRBJ2-5|TRBV13
CASSLFGTGRETQYF
>12|TRBJ2-5|TRBV7-6
CASSFNQETQYF
>13|TRBJ1-2|TRBV30
CAWNPRGFYGYTF
>19|TRBJ2-2|TRBV11-3
CASSLDEGELGFEAGELFF
>15|TRBJ1-2|TRBV5-1
CASSFQAGTINGYTF
>17|TRBJ1-2|TRBV5-1
CASSLYSAGAANYGYTF
>15|TRBJ2-5|TRBV27
CASRGGTAVQETQYF
>16|TRBJ1-2|TRBV4-3
CASSQARGKLFYGYTF
>14|TRBJ2-7|TRBV27
CASSWDQGSYEQYF
>18|TRBJ1-1|TRBV4-1
CASSQEWPGEGEDTEAFF